This is a list of T cell receptor beta chains from one sample in a study of T-cell reconstitution after alpha-beta-depleted transplantation in children. TCRdb analysed the PCR reads with MiXCR anew, one entry per CDR3 protein. The sample contains around 580,000 distinct CDR3 sequences, 23% of which appear only once. The sequenced sample was PBMCs, mostly from graft donor cells, obtained 360 days after TCRalphabeta/CD19-depleted stem cell transplant. Source of these receptors: a boy under two years old who had a stem cell transplant for acute myeloid leukemia, so the T cells may come from the graft donor. The CDR3 runs from the conserved cysteine through the conserved F or W. Each record gives: CDR3 DNA, CDR3 protein, clone size, J gene, V gene, D gene. A D gene is named only where the DNA matches it firmly. Where a row states a size, it is once, few, many or the class of an expanded clone; other rows omit it.

TGTGCCAGCAGTTTGAGGCAAGATGGCCCAAATGAGCAGTTCTTC | CASSLRQDGPNEQFF | many | TRBJ2-1 | TRBV12-3/TRBV12-4 | -
TGTGCCAGCAGTTACAGGGGCACCGGGGAGCTGTTTTTT | CASSYRGTGELFF | many | TRBJ2-2 | TRBV12-3/TRBV12-4 | TRBD1
TGTGCCAGCAGCTTAGGCCGGCTGTACAGGGAGAATGAAAAACTGTTTTTT | CASSLGRLYRENEKLFF | once | TRBJ1-4 | TRBV7-2 | -
TGTGCCACCAGTGATTGGGCGGGGTTGGTCACCGGGGAGCTGTTTTTT | CATSDWAGLVTGELFF | few | TRBJ2-2 | TRBV24-1 | -
TGTGCCGGGTGGGAAAACCTCACGCCCGGGGAGCTGTTTTTT | CAGWENLTPGELFF | - | TRBJ2-2 | TRBV19 | -
TGTGCCAGCAGTGGGACAGGGGGCAACACAGATACGCAGTATTTT | CASSGTGGNTDTQYF | many | TRBJ2-3 | TRBV27 | TRBD1
TGTGCCAGCCATTCCCGCAGGGATTCACCCCTCCACTTT | CASHSRRDSPLHF | - | TRBJ1-6 | TRBV28 | -
TGTGCCAGCAGCCGAGGGACTAGCGGAGGGGATGAGCAGTTCTTC | CASSRGTSGGDEQFF | - | TRBJ2-1 | TRBV3-1 | TRBD2
TGCAGTGCTAGAGGGTCGGGACTAGCGACCTTGCCGAGGTATTTT | CSARGSGLATLPRYF | - | TRBJ2-3 | TRBV20-1 | TRBD2
TGCAGCGTTGAGGGGACAGGGTTTCTTTCTCGGGAGCAGTACTTC | CSVEGTGFLSREQYF | few | TRBJ2-7 | TRBV29-1 | TRBD1
TGCAGTGCTAGCACCCGGGACAGGCTCTATGGCTACACCTTC | CSASTRDRLYGYTF | many | TRBJ1-2 | TRBV20-1 | TRBD1
TGTGCCAGCAGCCCCCGCAAGAAAGGGGATCAAGAGACCCAGTACTTC | CASSPRKKGDQETQYF | - | TRBJ2-5 | TRBV7-9 | -
TGTGCCAGCAGTAATGCAGGGAGCGGAGAGACCCAGTACTTC | CASSNAGSGETQYF | few | TRBJ2-5 | TRBV12-3/TRBV12-4 | -
TGCAGTGCTGAGGGGGTCACCTACGAGCAGTACTTC | CSAEGVTYEQYF | many | TRBJ2-7 | TRBV20-1 | -
TGTGCCAGCAGTCGGATTTGGGCAGATACGCAGTATTTT | CASSRIWADTQYF | few | TRBJ2-3 | TRBV12-3/TRBV12-4 | -
TGTGCCAGCAGCTTACAGGCAGGGGGACGTGAAAAACTGTTTTTT | CASSLQAGGREKLFF | - | TRBJ1-4 | TRBV7-8 | TRBD1
TGTGCCAGCAGTTACTCTGGGACAGGGAAAGCTTCACCCCTCCACTTT | CASSYSGTGKASPLHF | many | TRBJ1-6 | TRBV6-5 | TRBD1
TGTGCCAGCAGCTCACAGGGGAACCCTGGACTAGATACGCAGTATTTT | CASSSQGNPGLDTQYF | many | TRBJ2-3 | TRBV7-2 | TRBD1
TGTGCCAGCACCCCGACAGGGATAGTATACAATGAGCAGTTCTTC | CASTPTGIVYNEQFF | many | TRBJ2-1 | TRBV12-3/TRBV12-4 | TRBD1
TGCAGTGCTAGTCCACAGGGCCCCTCTGGAAACACCATATATTTT | CSASPQGPSGNTIYF | - | TRBJ1-3 | TRBV20-1 | -
TGTGCCAGCAGTCCCTCAGTGGAGCTGTTTTTT | CASSPSVELFF | - | TRBJ2-2 | TRBV12-3/TRBV12-4 | -
TGCAGTGCCAACGTCCGGGCTACTAACACCGGGGAGCTGTTTTTT | CSANVRATNTGELFF | many | TRBJ2-2 | TRBV20-1 | -
TGTGCCAGCAGCTTAGTCGGGGGGGCAACAGATACGCAGTATTTT | CASSLVGGATDTQYF | few | TRBJ2-3 | TRBV7-2 | TRBD2
TGCAGTGCTAGACGTGGACTAGCGGGGGGGCCGAGCACAGATACGCAGTATTTT | CSARRGLAGGPSTDTQYF | few | TRBJ2-3 | TRBV20-1 | TRBD2
TGTGCCAACAGCTGGTGTCCCGGGAGTAGCTCCTACAATGAGCAGTTCTTC | CANSWCPGSSSYNEQFF | - | TRBJ2-1 | TRBV9 | -
TGCAGTGCCTACGTAGCATCCTACAATGAGCAGTTCTTC | CSAYVASYNEQFF | - | TRBJ2-1 | TRBV20-1 | -
TGCGCCAGCAGCAGAACTCGGGACACTGAAGCTTTCTTT | CASSRTRDTEAFF | few | TRBJ1-1 | TRBV5-1 | -
TGTGCCAGCACGACGGGGCACACTGAAGCTTTCTTT | CASTTGHTEAFF | many | TRBJ1-1 | TRBV12-3/TRBV12-4 | -
TGTGCCAGCAGCTTAGAGTCTGGGTCTGGGGCCAACGTCCTGACTTTC | CASSLESGSGANVLTF | - | TRBJ2-6 | TRBV7-2 | -
TGCAGTGCTAGAGATGGGGCGGGGCCCTATACCGGGGAGCTGTTTTTT | CSARDGAGPYTGELFF | - | TRBJ2-2 | TRBV20-1 | -
TGTGCCAGCAGTTACTCAGGCAACACGGTAGCCAAAAACATTCAGTACTTC | CASSYSGNTVAKNIQYF | - | TRBJ2-4 | TRBV6-5 | -
TGTGCCAGCAGCCAAGCTCTTAACAGCAATGAGCAGTTCTTC | CASSQALNSNEQFF | few | TRBJ2-1 | TRBV3-1 | -
TGTGCCACCAGTGGGGGGACGACCTCTGGGGCCAACGTCCTGACTTTC | CATSGGTTSGANVLTF | few | TRBJ2-6 | TRBV24-1 | -
TGTGCCAGCAGCGGGGGACAGCAAGAGACCCAGTACTTC | CASSGGQQETQYF | many | TRBJ2-5 | TRBV7-2 | TRBD1
TGTGCCAGCATCCCCGGCGGGGGCGGAGGAAACACCATATATTTT | CASIPGGGGGNTIYF | - | TRBJ1-3 | TRBV6-1 | -
TGCGCCAGTGGGCCCTTCCAGGCTTACCTAGGCAATGAGCAGTTCTTC | CASGPFQAYLGNEQFF | - | TRBJ2-1 | TRBV5-1 | -
TGTGCCAGCAGCTTAGTACCCCGTAGCTCCTACAATGAGCAGTTCTTC | CASSLVPRSSYNEQFF | many | TRBJ2-1 | TRBV7-2 | -
TGTGCCACCAGCGAGGGGGGACGTCTATATGGCTACACCTTC | CATSEGGRLYGYTF | - | TRBJ1-2 | TRBV15 | -
TGCAGCGTCAACGGACAGTCGAGCTCCTACAATGAGCAGTTCTTC | CSVNGQSSSYNEQFF | few | TRBJ2-1 | TRBV29-1 | -
TGTGCCATCAGTGAACTTGGACAGGGGCGAGGCTATGGCTACACCTTC | CAISELGQGRGYGYTF | - | TRBJ1-2 | TRBV10-3 | TRBD1
TGTGCCAGCAGCTTGGAGGGGGAGGCTCTCCAAGAGACCCAGTACTTC | CASSLEGEALQETQYF | once | TRBJ2-5 | TRBV5-6 | -
TGTGCCAGCAGTTTCCGACGGAATAATGAAAAACTGTTTTTT | CASSFRRNNEKLFF | - | TRBJ1-4 | TRBV12-3/TRBV12-4 | -
TGTGCCAGCAGCTCAGCTGCAGGAAACACCATATATTTT | CASSSAAGNTIYF | many | TRBJ1-3 | TRBV7-8 | -
TGCAGCGTGTCGACAGCAAGGAACACTGAAGCTTTCTTT | CSVSTARNTEAFF | - | TRBJ1-1 | TRBV29-1 | -
TGTGCCAGCAGCCGCGGGAGGGGGGTAAAGAACACTGAAGCTTTCTTT | CASSRGRGVKNTEAFF | few | TRBJ1-1 | TRBV7-2 | -
TGTGCCCATGGACAGAATGAGCAGTTCTTC | CAHGQNEQFF | many | TRBJ2-1 | TRBV30 | -
TGTGCCAGCAGCTCCCCCCATTCCCCAGGGCAAGAGACCCAGTACTTC | CASSSPHSPGQETQYF | few | TRBJ2-5 | TRBV7-9 | -
TGCAGCGTGTCCGGACACTCCAATCAGCCCCAGCATTTT | CSVSGHSNQPQHF | many | TRBJ1-5 | TRBV29-1 | -
TGTGCCAGCAGCTTAAACAGGGAGTTCGGGGAGCTGTTTTTT | CASSLNREFGELFF | - | TRBJ2-2 | TRBV7-3 | -
TGCAGTGCTAGAGATACGGCTCCGGGACAGGGGGCTTTACCCTTAACCTACGAGCAGTACTTC | CSARDTAPGQGALPLTYEQYF | few | TRBJ2-7 | TRBV20-1 | TRBD1
TGTGCCAGCCTCGACAGGGGGCGAGGCACCGGGGAGCTGTTTTTT | CASLDRGRGTGELFF | - | TRBJ2-2 | TRBV6-1 | TRBD1
TGTGCCAGCAACTTCGGAGTTCCCACCGGGGAGCTGTTTTTT | CASNFGVPTGELFF | many | TRBJ2-2 | TRBV2 | -
TGCAGTGCTAGTTGGCGCCCGAGGTTCTCCTACAATGAGCAGTTCTTC | CSASWRPRFSYNEQFF | - | TRBJ2-1 | TRBV20-1 | -
TGTGCCACCGCCGAAGGCAATCAGCCCCAGCATTTT | CATAEGNQPQHF | few | TRBJ1-5 | TRBV24-1 | -
TGTGCCAGCAGCTTAATGAAGCAGGGGATCCAAGAGACCCAGTACTTC | CASSLMKQGIQETQYF | many | TRBJ2-5 | TRBV13 | -
TGTGCCACCAGCAGAGATGTAGGGGGCGAAGCTTTCTTT | CATSRDVGGEAFF | few | TRBJ1-1 | TRBV15 | TRBD1
TGTGCCACCAGCAGAGATTTAGGACTAATGTATACCGGGGAGCTGTTTTTT | CATSRDLGLMYTGELFF | - | TRBJ2-2 | TRBV15 | -